This entry describes one TCR beta chain. This clone was counted between two and nine times. The specificity of this receptor is unknown. Base qualities were left out, and no much larger clone turns up one base away. For sequencing of the TCRbeta CDR3 region, genomic DNA was extracted from the sorted cells. The immunoSEQ Assay was used to sequence the TCRbeta CDR3 regions. TCRdb's version of the immuneACCESS table is confined to in-frame rearrangements and falls short of the full clone set. An unresolved V gene accounts for under half of the shortfall where checked; the remainder is of unknown origin. The sample records tens of thousands of clones, just under 85% of which are singletons. Over 4.5% of the sample rests with the top ten. The CDR3 numbers 15 residues from cysteine through phenylalanine. Of the read, only the CDR3 DNA is kept; its 45 bases are in frame from base 1. CDR1 is given as MGHDK and CDR2 as SYGVNS, both from the germline V gene. Trimming leaves V shorter by 5 bases and J shorter by 5 bases, with the junction holding 7 bases beyond the gene matches.

This record belongs to a study of OX40 agonist ivuxolimab in advanced cancers. Describing the broader study: Ivuxolimab was a fully human IgG2 agonistic monoclonal antibody targeting the costimulatory receptor OX40 (CD134). Intravenous ivuxolimab was administered to patients every 2 weeks at six dose levels: 0.01, 0.1, 0.3, 1.5, 3 and 10 mg/kg. Among the roughly 52 dose-escalation patients, 19 had hepatocellular carcinoma, 15 or so melanoma, 9 renal cell carcinoma and 9 head and neck cancer. The dose-escalation cohort was almost 85% male with a mean age of roughly 60 years, ranging from about 20 to 80. Patients were allowed to have had prior anti-PD-1, anti-PD-L1 or anti-CTLA-4 therapy, and approximately 37% of the dose-escalation patients had been treated with checkpoint inhibitors. Three dose-escalation patients achieved partial responses, one with hepatocellular carcinoma and two with cutaneous melanoma. Peripheral TCRbeta sequencing was intended to test whether TCR sequence diversity was altered and clonal T-cell expansion was caused by ivuxolimab. The paper describes the monotherapy dose-escalation part (N of about 52 patients) of the phase I trial of ivuxolimab.

The trial excluded patients who had a history of autoimmune disease or who were on systemic immunosuppression. Peripheral blood for TCR sequencing was collected from all dose cohorts at baseline, on cycle 4 day 1, and on cycle 7 day 1. The samples were drawn from a first-in-human, open-label, multicenter phase I dose-escalation trial of ivuxolimab. Adults with locally advanced or metastatic head and neck squamous cell, hepatocellular, melanoma or renal cell carcinoma were enrolled in the trial. Before TCR sequencing, CD4+ T cells and CD8+ T cells were sorted from peripheral blood as separate populations. Results the study describes overall, beyond this receptor: Antigen specificity was not determined for the clonally expanded peripheral T cells. Low levels of normalized T-cell clonal expansion were also shown by some nonresponding patients. After ivuxolimab, more expanded clones were found on average in CD8+ T cells than in CD4+ T cells. In partial responders in the 0.1-3.0 mg/kg groups, normalized peripheral clonal expansion was found to be among the lowest, especially among CD8+ T cells. At doses of 0.1 to 3.0 mg/kg, clonal expansion of both CD4+ and CD8+ T cells in blood was seen between baseline and week 6.

The material sequenced was CD4+ or CD8+ T cells sorted from blood, taken in a trial of the OX40 agonist ivuxolimab. The rearranged segments are TRBV25-1 and TRBJ2-1; 9 nucleotides in the junction match TRBD1. This TCR was sampled from an adult with an advanced solid tumor such as melanoma, head and neck, liver or kidney cancer. The CDR3 region: CASSPMDRGDNEQFF. DNA sequence: TGTGCCAGCAGTCCAATGGACAGGGGTGACAATGAGCAGTTCTTC.